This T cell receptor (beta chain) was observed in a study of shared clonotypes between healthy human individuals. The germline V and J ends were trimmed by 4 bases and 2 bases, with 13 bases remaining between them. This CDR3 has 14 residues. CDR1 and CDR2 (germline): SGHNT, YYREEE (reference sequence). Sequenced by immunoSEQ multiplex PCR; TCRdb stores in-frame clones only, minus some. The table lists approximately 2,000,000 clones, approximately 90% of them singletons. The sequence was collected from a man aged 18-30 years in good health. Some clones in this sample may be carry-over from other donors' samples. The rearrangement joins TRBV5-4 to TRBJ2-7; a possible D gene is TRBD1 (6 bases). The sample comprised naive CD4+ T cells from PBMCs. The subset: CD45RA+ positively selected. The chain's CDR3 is CASSPTGYPYEQYF. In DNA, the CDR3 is TGTGCCAGCAGCCCGACAGGTTATCCCTACGAGCAGTACTTC.